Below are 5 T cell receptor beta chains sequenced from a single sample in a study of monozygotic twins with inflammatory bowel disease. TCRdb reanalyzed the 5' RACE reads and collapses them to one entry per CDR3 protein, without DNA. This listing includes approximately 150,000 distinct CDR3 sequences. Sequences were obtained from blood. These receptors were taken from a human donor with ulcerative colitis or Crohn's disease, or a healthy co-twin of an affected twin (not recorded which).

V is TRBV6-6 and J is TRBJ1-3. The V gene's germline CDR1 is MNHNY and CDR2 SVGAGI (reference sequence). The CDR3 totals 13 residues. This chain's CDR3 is CASRGDSGNTIYF.

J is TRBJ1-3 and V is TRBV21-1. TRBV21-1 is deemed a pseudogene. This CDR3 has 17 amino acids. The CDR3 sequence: CASLSPPAASSGNTICF.

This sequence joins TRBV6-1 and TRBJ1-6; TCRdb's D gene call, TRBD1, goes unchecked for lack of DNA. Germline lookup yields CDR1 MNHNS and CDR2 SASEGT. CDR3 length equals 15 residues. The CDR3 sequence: CASSDFTELSAPLHF.

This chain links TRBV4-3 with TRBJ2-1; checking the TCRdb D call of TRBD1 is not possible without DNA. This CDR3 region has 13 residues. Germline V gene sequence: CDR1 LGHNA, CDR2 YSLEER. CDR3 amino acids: CASSQTVRGAQFF.

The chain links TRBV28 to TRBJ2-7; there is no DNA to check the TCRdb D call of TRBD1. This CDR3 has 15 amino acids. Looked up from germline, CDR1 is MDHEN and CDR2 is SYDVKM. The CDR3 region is CASSPSPGTGYEQYF. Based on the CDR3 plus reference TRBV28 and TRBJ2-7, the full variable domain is DVKVTQSSRYLVKRTGEKVFLECVQDMDHENMFWYRQDPGLGLRLIYFSYDVKMKEKGDIPEGYSVSREKKERFSLILESASTNQTSMYLCASSPSPGTGYEQYFGPGTRLTVT.